This entry lists 21 T cell receptor beta chains sequenced from one sample in a study of identical twins. MiXCR, run by TCRdb on the 5' RACE reads, gives a single entry per CDR3 protein. Among 700,000 or so distinct CDR3 sequences listed, 8.5% to 9.5% were seen once. The data also belong to a second study, concerning yellow fever vaccine responses in identical twins.

The sequenced sample consisted of PBMCs. The source of these receptors is a woman between 18 and 29 years old in good health.

Only a few counts were recorded for this clonotype. The gene calls are TRBV11-2 and TRBJ1-1, with D unclear. Between the trimmed V and J ends, which lost 5 bases and 4 bases, there was a span of 14 bases. This CDR3 comprises 14 residues. Germline values: CDR1 SGHAT, CDR2 FQNNGV. CDR3 loop: CASSPSWAPTEAFF. CDR3 bases: TGTGCCAGCAGCCCCTCTTGGGCACCCACTGAAGCTTTCTTT.

As to this clonotype: A much bigger clone sits one base away, suggesting this may be a read error. The V and J genes are TRBV12-3 or TRBV12-4 and TRBJ1-1; a possible D gene is TRBD1 (5 bases). The CDR3 is 11 amino acids. DNA of the CDR3: TGTGTCAGCACCTTGGGGGGTGAAGCTTTCTTT. It codes for CVSTLGGEAFF.

This clonotype was found many times. V is TRBV7-2 and J is TRBJ1-2; TRBD1 matches at 7 bases. Trimming removed 3 bases from V and 8 bases from J; junction bases left unmatched: 3. The length of the CDR3 is 12 residues. CDR1 SGHTA and CDR2 FQGNSA come from the germline V gene. CDR3 coding DNA: TGTGCCAGCAGCTTGGGACAGTTGGGCTACACCTTC. Its translation: CASSLGQLGYTF.

This clonotype was seen repeatedly, ten times or more. The chain links TRBV24-1 to TRBJ2-3; D gene uncertain. V lost 9 bases to trimming and J lost 4 bases, with 13 bases between them. Germline V lookup: CDR1 KGHDR, CDR2 SFDVKD. This CDR3 comprises 13 residues. CDR3 region: CATRGSSADTQYF. DNA of the CDR3: TGTGCCACCCGAGGCTCGAGCGCAGATACGCAGTATTTT.

The rearrangement joins TRBV7-9 to TRBJ2-7; D is perhaps TRBD1 (6 bases). Between the trimmed V and J ends, which lost 5 bases and 0 bases, there was a span of 14 bases. This CDR3 contains 15 residues. Germline values: CDR1 SEHNR, CDR2 FQNEAQ (reference sequence). CDR3 amino acids: CASSERTVNSYEQYF. In nucleotides, the CDR3 is TGTGCCAGCAGCGAAAGGACAGTTAACTCCTACGAGCAGTACTTC.

There are a few counts of this clonotype. The V gene is TRBV6-2 or TRBV6-3, the J gene TRBJ2-2; D ambiguous. The V gene's germline CDR1 is MNHEY and CDR2 SVGEGT. The CDR3 is made up of 15 amino acids. The V end was cut by 6 bases, the J end by 3 bases, with 14 bases between. CDR3 sequence (DNA): TGTGCCAGCAGGGCAGCAAGCGCCGACACCGGGGAGCTGTTTTTT. Its translation: CASRAASADTGELFF.

This sequence joins TRBV12-3 or TRBV12-4 and TRBJ2-5; 7 bases map to TRBD2. The CDR3 extends over 15 amino acids. The V gene end was trimmed by 0 bases and the J gene end by 5 bases; junction bases not matched to a gene: 6. The CDR3 protein is CASSLAATGGETQYF. For the CDR3, the DNA is TGTGCCAGCAGTTTAGCTGCCACCGGGGGGGAGACCCAGTACTTC.

V gene TRBV27 combines with J gene TRBJ2-3; D is unclear. The CDR3 covers 13 residues. Deletions cut 6 bases from V and 7 bases from J, with 14 bases between. Germline CDR1 reads MNHEY; CDR2 reads SMNVEV (reference sequence). For the CDR3, the DNA is TGTGCCAGCAGCCCCGTACCCTTCCATACGCAGTATTTT. Translating it yields CASSPVPFHTQYF.

This chain uses TRBV24-1 with TRBJ2-3; no definite D call. The germline V and J ends were trimmed by 5 bases and 5 bases, with 10 bases remaining between them. Germline CDR1 reads KGHDR; CDR2 reads SFDVKD. The CDR3 totals 13 residues. CDR3 bases: TGTGCCACCAGTGTCTTATGGGAAGATACGCAGTATTTT. Translating gives CATSVLWEDTQYF.

This clonotype was seen only a few times. The CDR3 protein is CASSLVSGRISYEQYF. The CDR3 DNA follows: TGTGCCAGCAGCTTGGTCAGCGGGAGGATCTCCTACGAGCAGTACTTC. The J gene is TRBJ2-7, the V gene TRBV5-6, with TRBD2 matching 9 bases. J gave up 0 bases and V 0 bases, and 4 bases lay outside the gene matches. The CDR3 covers 16 residues. The germline gives CDR1 SGHDT, CDR2 YYEEEE.

V is TRBV5-1 and J is TRBJ2-2, with no clear D. The germline V gene encodes CDR1 SGHRS and CDR2 YFSETQ. Trimming pared 1 base from V and 4 bases from J, leaving 14 bases between. The CDR3 spans 16 residues. The CDR3: CASSLYSQRLTGELFF. The CDR3 coding sequence is TGCGCCAGCAGCTTGTACAGCCAGAGGCTCACCGGGGAGCTGTTTTTT.

This clonotype was seen a handful of times. The rearrangement joins TRBV6-1 to TRBJ2-1, with 8 bases aligning to TRBD1. The junction had 8 bases not matched to a gene; V was cut back by 10 bases and J by 0 bases. Germline CDR1 reads MNHNS; CDR2 reads SASEGT. The CDR3 has 15 amino acids. The CDR3 DNA follows: TGTGCCACATATAAGGACAGGGCCTCCTACAATGAGCAGTTCTTC. This codes for CATYKDRASYNEQFF.

This chain joins TRBV29-1 and TRBJ2-7; D is unresolved. The germline V gene encodes CDR1 SQVTM and CDR2 ANQGSEA. V dropped 6 bases and J dropped 3 bases, with 9 bases sitting between them. The CDR3 spans 11 residues. The CDR3 loop is CSVLHLYEQYF. DNA for the CDR3: TGCAGCGTCCTGCACCTCTACGAGCAGTACTTC.

The chain couples TRBV20-1 to TRBJ2-7, with D perhaps matching TRBD1 (5 bases). V lost 3 bases and J 2 bases, leaving 14 bases between the germline ends. The CDR3 has 14 amino acids. Germline lookup yields CDR1 DFQATT and CDR2 SNEGSKA (reference sequence). CDR3 loop: CSASEDIRTYEQYF. The CDR3 DNA reads TGCAGTGCTAGTGAGGACATAAGAACCTACGAGCAGTACTTC.

The chain joins TRBV7-8 to TRBJ1-1, with TRBD1 matching 8 bases. This CDR3 has 15 amino acids. The ends lost 4 bases at V and 5 bases at J; junction bases unmatched: 9. Germline lookup yields CDR1 SGHVS and CDR2 FQNEAQ. In DNA form, the CDR3 reads TGTGCCAGCAGCTCTGGGACAGGCGATCCTACTGAAGCTTTCTTT. Its translation: CASSSGTGDPTEAFF.

The chain couples TRBV7-3 to TRBJ2-2; TRBD2 aligns across 11 bases. This CDR3 contains 17 residues. V shed 5 bases, J shed 2 bases, and the junction held 7 bases outside the gene matches. Germline CDR1 and CDR2: SGHTA and FQGTGA. This CDR3 is CASSPTSGGFNTGELFF. The CDR3 DNA is TGTGCCAGCAGCCCAACTAGCGGGGGATTTAACACCGGGGAGCTGTTTTTT.

The chain links TRBV11-3 to TRBJ1-1; no clear D. The CDR3 runs to 15 residues. Trimming removed 1 base from V and 4 bases from J, with 13 bases in between. Germline CDR1 is SGHNT and CDR2 is YENEEA. The CDR3 sequence is CASSLGGEGSTEAFF. CDR3 coding DNA: TGTGCCAGCAGCTTAGGTGGGGAAGGAAGCACTGAAGCTTTCTTT.

The chain combines TRBV12-3 or TRBV12-4 with TRBJ2-7; TRBD2 might be the D (5 bases). Trimming shortened V by 4 bases and J by 4 bases, and 14 bases separated the two germline ends. The CDR3 covers 14 residues. The CDR3 DNA sequence: TGTGCCAGCAGTTCCGGACTGGAAGCGTACGAGCAGTACTTC. Amino acids: CASSSGLEAYEQYF.

At least ten counts were recorded for this clonotype. The chain is built from TRBV12-3 or TRBV12-4 and TRBJ2-7; D is unresolved. The CDR3 is 15 amino acids. Trimming removed 3 bases at V and 7 bases at J, with 19 bases between. Here the CDR3 reads CASSFSPTMVYEQYF. CDR3 coding DNA: TGTGCCAGCAGTTTTAGTCCTACGATGGTCTATGAGCAGTACTTC.

This clonotype was seen ten or more times. V is TRBV21-1 and J is TRBJ2-1; no check of the table's D call, TRBD2, against the DNA was made. TRBV21-1 is recorded as a pseudogene. The CDR3 is made up of 17 amino acids. The CDR3 is CASSKEIRSGRANEQFF. DNA of the CDR3: TGTGCCAGCAGCAAAGAAATAAGGAGCGGGAGGGCCAATGAGCAGTTCTTC.

V is TRBV6-5 and J is TRBJ2-5; 9 bases fit TRBD2. The germline V gene has CDR1 MNHEY and CDR2 SVGAGI. V was clipped by 0 bases and J by 0 bases; unmatched bases: 5. The CDR3 length is 17 residues. CDR3 in DNA: TGTGCCAGCAGTTACTCAGTCCTAGCGGGGCACCAAGAGACCCAGTACTTC. It specifies CASSYSVLAGHQETQYF.